Listed below are T cell receptor beta chains from one sample, sequenced in a study of PD-1 blockade in classical Hodgkin lymphoma. Clones were sequenced by immunoSEQ multiplex PCR, and TCRdb holds only the in-frame ones, with some missing. Of about 12,000 clones in the sample, 70% to 85% were seen once. Here the sequenced sample was CD4+ T cells from blood, taken at baseline. The receptor set was obtained from a human donor with classical Hodgkin lymphoma. Each CDR3 is given with its conserved first and last residue. The D gene is left open where the match is weak. Size is stated for part of the rows, as once, few or many counts, or as a class when the clone is expanded.

clone_size j_call v_call d_call cdr3_aa cdr3_nt
. TRBJ1-2 TRBV6-6 . CASRETANYGYTF TGTGCCAGCAGAGAGACAGCTAACTATGGCTACACCTTC
. TRBJ2-5 TRBV7-8 . CASSLGVTGKTQYF TGTGCCAGCAGCTTAGGAGTCACGGGAAAGACCCAGTACTTC
. TRBJ1-4 TRBV9 . CASSVADSVQGNEKLFF TGTGCCAGCAGCGTAGCGGATTCTGTACAGGGAAATGAAAAACTGTTTTTT
. TRBJ1-2 TRBV5-4 . CASTPGSFWGPTESGYTF TGTGCCAGCACTCCTGGCTCGTTCTGGGGCCCTACGGAGAGTGGCTACACCTTC
. TRBJ2-2 TRBV19 . CASSIDRVTGELFF TGTGCCAGTAGTATAGACAGGGTCACCGGGGAGCTGTTTTTT
. TRBJ2-1 TRBV2 . CATGLNWGREQFF TGTGCCACGGGCCTAAACTGGGGCCGCGAGCAGTTCTTC
. TRBJ1-2 TRBV7-9 . CASSSDTLYGYTF TGTGCCAGCAGCTCGGACACCCTCTATGGCTACACCTTC
. TRBJ1-1 TRBV19 TRBD1 CASSTPGTGLNTEAFF TGTGCCAGTAGTACCCCCGGGACAGGGCTGAACACTGAAGCTTTCTTT
few TRBJ1-5 TRBV7-2 . CASSLVGLYNQPQHF TGTGCCAGCAGCTTAGTAGGGTTGTACAATCAGCCCCAGCATTTT
. TRBJ2-3 TRBV2 . CASRGATETRRADTQYF TGTGCCAGCAGGGGTGCGACAGAGACCCGTCGCGCAGATACGCAGTATTTT
. TRBJ1-1 TRBV5-5 TRBD1 CASSPRTGGFGSEAFF TGTGCCAGCAGCCCCAGGACAGGGGGTTTTGGGTCTGAAGCTTTCTTT
. TRBJ1-1 TRBV6-1 . CASAQQAANTEAFF TGTGCCAGCGCTCAGCAGGCCGCGAACACTGAAGCTTTCTTT
. TRBJ2-1 TRBV4-2 TRBD2 CASSQGPSGGPLNEQFF TGTGCCAGCAGCCAAGGGCCTAGCGGGGGGCCTTTGAATGAGCAGTTCTTC
. TRBJ2-3 TRBV7-2 . CASSPGLTTDTQYF TGTGCCAGCAGCCCCGGACTAACGACAGATACGCAGTATTTT
. TRBJ2-6 TRBV7-3 . CASSFFSPISGANVLTF TGTGCCAGCAGCTTTTTTTCACCGATCTCTGGGGCCAACGTCCTGACTTTC
. TRBJ2-7 TRBV25-1 . CASSESWGLYEQYF TGTGCCAGCAGTGAGTCGTGGGGGCTCTACGAGCAGTACTTC
. TRBJ2-1 TRBV30 . CAWSLGAPYNEQFF TGTGCCTGGAGTCTCGGGGCACCATACAATGAGCAGTTCTTC